The 5 T cell receptor beta chains listed next were all sequenced from one sample in a study of cytomegalovirus exposure and HLA in healthy donors. Primers included in the PCR were 60 Vbeta and 13 Jbeta primers. Assay used: immunoSEQ multiplex PCR; TCRdb lists only in-frame clones, some missing. Here the sample spans about 140,000 clones, approximately 78% being singletons. Sequenced input: PBMCs. The receptor source for this set is a female donor in good health and CMV-seronegative.

This clone was observed a few times. J is TRBJ2-7 and V is TRBV28; 12 nucleotides align to TRBD1. The CDR3 runs 15 residues. The germline gives CDR1 MDHEN, CDR2 SYDVKM. The trim removed 0 bases at V and 6 bases at J, leaving 3 bases unmatched. The CDR3 bases are TGTGCCAGCAGTTTATGGGGACAGGGGGCAGTCGAGCAGTACTTC. This encodes CASSLWGQGAVEQYF.

The chain carries TRBV5-1 and TRBJ2-1; D is perhaps TRBD2 (6 bases). V lost 2 bases, J lost 5 bases, and 8 bases lay in between. The germline CDR1 and CDR2 sequences are SGHRS and YFSETQ. This CDR3 comprises 13 residues. CDR3 in DNA: TGCGCCAGCAGCTTAGGACTAAACAATGAGCAGTTCTTC. Protein sequence: CASSLGLNNEQFF. Together with reference TRBV5-1 and TRBJ2-1, the CDR3 gives the full variable domain: KAGVTQTPRYLIKTRGQQVTLSCSPISGHRSVSWYQQTPGQGLQFLFEYFSETQRNKGNFPGRFSGRQFSNSRSEMNVSTLELGDSALYLCASSLGLNNEQFFGPGTRLTVL.

J is TRBJ2-2 and V is TRBV7-2; 9 bases align to TRBD2. CDR1 and CDR2 from the germline V gene are SGHTA and FQGNSA. The ends lost 6 bases at V and 3 bases at J; junction bases unmatched: 2. The CDR3 extends over 14 amino acids. The CDR3 region has the DNA TGTGCCAGCAGGGGACTAGCTTACACCGGGGAGCTGTTTTTT. This encodes CASRGLAYTGELFF.

The chain employs TRBV11-2 and TRBJ1-1; D is perhaps TRBD1 (5 bases). Per germline, CDR1 SGHAT and CDR2 FQNNGV. The V end was cut by 0 bases, the J end by 6 bases, with 11 bases between. The CDR3 consists of 14 residues. DNA of the CDR3: TGTGCCAGCAGCTTAGATACAGGAATCGCTGAAGCTTTCTTT. Translation: CASSLDTGIAEAFF.

This chain uses TRBV6-1 with TRBJ1-5, with 11 nucleotides matching TRBD1. Unmatched junction bases numbered 6, after V lost 6 bases and J lost 5 bases. CDR1 MNHNS and CDR2 SASEGT come from the germline V gene. The CDR3 consists of 15 residues. CDR3 loop: CASSAGTGGYQPQHF. DNA for the CDR3: TGTGCCAGCAGCGCCGGGACAGGGGGGTATCAGCCCCAGCATTTT.